What follows is one TCR beta chain and its context. Original methodology: Amplification of reference gene primers provided the estimated nucleated cell counts. The method was immunoSEQ multiplex PCR; TCRdb's version includes in-frame clones alone and lacks a portion of them. The D gene and trimming were derived from the DNA, and the V and J assignments and clone size from that table. The data contain 150,000 or so clones, 75% to 85% of them singletons. Enrolment of Seattle patients took place during active infection, and they were followed longitudinally. The ends lost 5 bases at V and 4 bases at J; junction bases unmatched: 10. CDR3 length: 15 residues. From germline, CDR1 is SGHVS and CDR2 FQNEAQ. This sample was included in a study of blood T cell repertoires in COVID-19. Whole-study context: Whether acute or convalescent, the COVID-19 samples came from the United States, Italy and Spain. T cells, B-cell-depleted T cells, or PBMCs supplied cDNA or gDNA.

The sequence was obtained from a woman aged 70-85 years with COVID-19, enrolled during active disease. Sequenced input: peripheral blood. The chain recombines TRBV7-8 with TRBJ2-7; 8 bases agree with TRBD2. CDR3 nucleotides: TGTGCCAGCAGCCTCACTTCGGGGGGGAAATACGAGCAGTACTTC. It yields the protein CASSLTSGGKYEQYF.